The 2 T cell receptor beta chains reported below all come from one sample, sequenced in a study of vaccination effects on CD4 cells after COVID-19. These receptors have no identified antigens. Using viral peptide pools, the ViraFEST assay grew out antigen-specific CD4+ T cells prior to sequencing. Once cultured for 10 days, the cells underwent separation to obtain CD4+ T cells. Each participant was given two doses of one vaccine (BNT162b2 or mRNA-1273). Some clones are missing from TCRdb's copy, which holds only in-frame ones; the method was immunoSEQ multiplex PCR. The table includes about 31,000 clones, 65% detected once. This material consisted of CD4+ T cells from PBMCs cultured with SARS-CoV-2 spike peptides, taken after COVID-19 vaccination. These receptors all come from a human donor who received a COVID-19 vaccine.

This clone was seen only a few times. This chain uses TRBV29-1 with TRBJ2-3; 9 bases align to TRBD2. The CDR3 runs to 14 residues. The V segment lost 6 bases and the J segment 4 bases; nucleotides outside the gene matches: 8. Looked up from germline, CDR1 is SQVTM and CDR2 is ANQGSEA. CDR3 DNA sequence: TGCAGCGTCCATAGCGGGAGCCGTCCAGATACGCAGTATTTT. This sequence encodes CSVHSGSRPDTQYF.

V usage is TRBV6-1 and J usage is TRBJ2-3, with D possibly being TRBD1 (5 bases). The CDR3 is 15 amino acids. Trimming shortened V by 2 bases and J by 0 bases, and 9 bases separated the two germline ends. The germline V gene encodes CDR1 MNHNS and CDR2 SASEGT. For the CDR3, the DNA is TGTGCCAGCAGTGAACGCAGGGCGAGCACAGATACGCAGTATTTT. It specifies CASSERRASTDTQYF.